The clone carrying this T cell receptor beta chain was found a few times. The antigen is not known. The CDR3 extends over 16 amino acids. Germline V gives CDR1 LNHDA, CDR2 SQIVND (reference sequence). Trimming took 5 bases from V and 4 from J; bases not matched to a gene: 8. This specimen belongs to a study of graft-versus-host responses after intestinal transplantation. The overall study: Among the recipients, transplants were multivisceral, liver-intestinal, or isolated intestinal.

The repertoire was sequenced with immunoSEQ multiplex PCR; TCRdb's copy has only in-frame clones and lacks some. The sample has approximately 70,000 clones, around 82% seen once. The chain uses TRBV19 and TRBJ1-4; 9 bases are shared with TRBD1. The sample was unstimulated CD4+ T cells sorted from spleen or lymph node cells, taken before transplant. The receptor was isolated from a human donor who was the organ donor for an intestinal transplant. CDR3 region: CASSGRQGGHNEKLFF. The CDR3 region has the DNA TGTGCCAGTAGTGGACGACAGGGGGGGCATAATGAAAAACTGTTTTTT.